One sample yielded the 4 T cell receptor beta chains listed below, sequenced in a study of CD8+ T cells in alopecia areata. Investigators isolated RNA and reverse transcribed it into cDNA to act as the sequencing template. Here immunoSEQ multiplex PCR was the method, and the copy in TCRdb shows in-frame clones only, minus some. The repertoire consists of 250,000 or so clones, none detected only once. Researchers sorted pooled cutaneous lymph node cells on the basis of CD4, CD8alpha, NKG2D, NKG2ACE and other markers. Sample: CD4+ T cells sorted from a lymph node. Receptor source: a C3H/HeJ mouse with alopecia areata. Mice of this strain are of MHC haplotype H2-k.

There are a few counts of this clone. Germline and genes here are mouse. The read halts 4 residues ahead of the CDR3 end, with the missing end drawn from the germline J gene. The rearrangement uses TRBV13-1 and TRBJ1-2; tentative D call: TRBD1 (5 bases). Trimming took 3 bases from V and 3 from J, leaving 9 bases between them. The CDR3 length is 13 residues. Germline CDR1 and CDR2: NSHNY and SYGAGN. Incomplete CDR3 DNA: TGTGCCAGCAGTGCCAGGGAGGACTCC. Residues: CASSAREDS. The entire CDR3 protein reads CASSAREDSDYTF.

On this clone itself: The gene names here belong to mouse. The missing CDR3 end, 4 residues past where the read stops, is filled in from the germline J gene. The J gene is TRBJ2-2, the V gene TRBV31; possibly TRBD2 for D (5 bases). This CDR3 is built from 14 residues. Germline V gene data show CDR1 as GKSSPN and CDR2 as SITVG. Deletions cut 0 bases from V and 4 bases from J, with 9 bases between. Incomplete CDR3 DNA: TGTGCCTGGAGTCTTGGGGTGCGCACCGGG. Translating it yields CAWSLGVRTG. The full CDR3 protein is CAWSLGVRTGQLYF.

This clone appeared a few times. Mouse names are used for the genes. With the read ending 4 residues before the CDR3 end, the germline J gene is used to fill in that end. The genes are TRBV19 and TRBJ2-5; 10 nucleotides match TRBD2. The CDR3 sequence is 15 residues long. Germline V lookup: CDR1 FNHDT, CDR2 SITEND (reference sequence). The CDR3 DNA, read in part, is TGTGCCAGCAGTATAAGACTGGGGGGAGGAGAC. Its protein is CASSIRLGGGD. In full, the CDR3 reads CASSIRLGGGDTQYF.

Concerning this clone: All gene names here are mouse names. Read sequence stops 4 residues before the CDR3 end, and the germline J gene provides the missing end. V is TRBV19 and J is TRBJ1-2, with D possibly matching TRBD1 (6 bases). Trimming removed 3 bases from V and 0 bases from J, with 12 bases in between. Germline CDR1 reads FNHDT; CDR2 reads SITEND (reference sequence). The CDR3 consists of 15 residues. CDR3 loop: CASSTLGQTNSDYTF. The DNA read from the CDR3 is TGTGCCAGCAGTACCCTCGGACAGACAAACTCC.